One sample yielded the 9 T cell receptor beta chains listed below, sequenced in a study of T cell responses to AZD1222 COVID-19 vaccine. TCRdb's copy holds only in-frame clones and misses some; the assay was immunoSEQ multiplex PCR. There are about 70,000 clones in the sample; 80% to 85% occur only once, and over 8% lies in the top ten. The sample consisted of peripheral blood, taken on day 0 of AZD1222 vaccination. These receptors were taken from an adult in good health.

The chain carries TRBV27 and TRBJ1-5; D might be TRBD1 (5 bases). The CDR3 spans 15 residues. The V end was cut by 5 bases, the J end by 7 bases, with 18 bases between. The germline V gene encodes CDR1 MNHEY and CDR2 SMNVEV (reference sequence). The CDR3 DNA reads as TGTGCCAGCAGTCCTTCCTGGGGCTCCGGACAGCCCCAGCATTTT. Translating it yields CASSPSWGSGQPQHF.

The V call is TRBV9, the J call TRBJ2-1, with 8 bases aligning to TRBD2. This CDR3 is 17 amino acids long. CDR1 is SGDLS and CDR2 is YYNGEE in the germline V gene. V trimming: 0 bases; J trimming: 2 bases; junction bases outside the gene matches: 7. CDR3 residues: CASSVGGGSGAYNEQFF. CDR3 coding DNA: TGTGCCAGCAGCGTAGGAGGAGGTAGCGGGGCCTACAATGAGCAGTTCTTC.

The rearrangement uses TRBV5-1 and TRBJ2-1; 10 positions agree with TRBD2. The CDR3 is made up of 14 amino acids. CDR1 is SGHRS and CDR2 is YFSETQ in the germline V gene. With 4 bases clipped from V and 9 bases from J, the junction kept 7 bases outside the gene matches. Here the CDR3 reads CASSPSGGEREQFF. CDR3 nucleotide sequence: TGCGCCAGCAGCCCCAGCGGGGGGGAGCGTGAGCAGTTCTTC.

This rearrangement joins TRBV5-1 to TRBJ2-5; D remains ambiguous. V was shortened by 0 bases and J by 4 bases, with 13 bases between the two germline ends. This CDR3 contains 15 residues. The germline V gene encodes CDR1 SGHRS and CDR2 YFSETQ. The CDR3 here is CASSLGVRVVETQYF. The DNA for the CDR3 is TGCGCCAGCAGCTTGGGAGTACGGGTTGTAGAGACCCAGTACTTC. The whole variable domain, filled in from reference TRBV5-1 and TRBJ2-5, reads KAGVTQTPRYLIKTRGQQVTLSCSPISGHRSVSWYQQTPGQGLQFLFEYFSETQRNKGNFPGRFSGRQFSNSRSEMNVSTLELGDSALYLCASSLGVRVVETQYFGPGTRLLVL.

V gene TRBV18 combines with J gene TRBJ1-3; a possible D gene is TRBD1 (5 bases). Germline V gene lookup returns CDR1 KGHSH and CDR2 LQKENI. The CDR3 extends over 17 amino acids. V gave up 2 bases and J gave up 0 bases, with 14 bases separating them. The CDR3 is CASSPFPPTASGNTIYF. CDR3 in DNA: TGTGCCAGCTCACCATTCCCGCCGACAGCCTCTGGAAACACCATATATTTT.

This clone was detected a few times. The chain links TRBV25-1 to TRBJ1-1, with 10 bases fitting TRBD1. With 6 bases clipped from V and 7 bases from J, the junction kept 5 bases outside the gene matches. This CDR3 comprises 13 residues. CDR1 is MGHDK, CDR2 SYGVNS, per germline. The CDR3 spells CASRDRGVGEAFF. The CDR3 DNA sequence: TGTGCCAGCAGGGACAGGGGGGTCGGTGAAGCTTTCTTT.

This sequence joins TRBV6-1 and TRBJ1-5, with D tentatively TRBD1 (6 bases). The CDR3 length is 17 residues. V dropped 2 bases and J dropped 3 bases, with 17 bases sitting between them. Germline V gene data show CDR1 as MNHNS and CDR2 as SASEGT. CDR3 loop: CASSEKGGTGVNQPQHF. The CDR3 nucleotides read TGTGCCAGCAGTGAAAAGGGGGGGACGGGGGTCAATCAGCCCCAGCATTTT.

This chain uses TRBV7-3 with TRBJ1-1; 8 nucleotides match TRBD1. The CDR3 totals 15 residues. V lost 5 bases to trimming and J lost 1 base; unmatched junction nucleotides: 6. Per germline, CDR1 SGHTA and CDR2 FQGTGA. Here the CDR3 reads CASSLGDRRNTEAFF. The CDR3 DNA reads TGTGCCAGCAGCCTAGGGGACAGGAGGAACACTGAAGCTTTCTTT. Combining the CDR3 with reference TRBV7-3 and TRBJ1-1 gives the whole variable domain GAGVSQTPSNKVTEKGKYVELRCDPISGHTALYWYRQSLGQGPEFLIYFQGTGAADDSGLPNDRFFAVRPEGSVSTLKIQRTERGDSAVYLCASSLGDRRNTEAFFGQGTRLTVV.

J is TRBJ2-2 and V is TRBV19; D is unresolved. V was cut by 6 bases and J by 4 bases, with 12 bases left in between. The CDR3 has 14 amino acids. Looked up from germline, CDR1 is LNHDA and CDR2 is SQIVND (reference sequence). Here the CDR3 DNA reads TGTGCCAGTAGCTACCGGACGGCCACCGGGGAGCTGTTTTTT. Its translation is CASSYRTATGELFF.